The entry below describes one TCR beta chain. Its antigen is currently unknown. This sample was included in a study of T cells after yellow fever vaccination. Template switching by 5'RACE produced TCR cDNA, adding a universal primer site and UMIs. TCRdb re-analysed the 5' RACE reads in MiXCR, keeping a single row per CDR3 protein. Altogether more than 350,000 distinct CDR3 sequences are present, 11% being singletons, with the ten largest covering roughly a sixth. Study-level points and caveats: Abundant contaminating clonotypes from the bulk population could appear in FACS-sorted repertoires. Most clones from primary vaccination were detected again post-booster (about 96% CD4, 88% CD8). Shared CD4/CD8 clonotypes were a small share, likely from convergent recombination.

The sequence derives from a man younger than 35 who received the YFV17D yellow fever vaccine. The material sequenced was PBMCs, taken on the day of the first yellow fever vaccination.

The CDR3 region has the DNA TGTGCCAGCAGAGCCGGGACAGGGTCCGGCTACGAGCAGTACTTC. Amino acids: CASRAGTGSGYEQYF. The chain joins TRBV28 to TRBJ2-7, with TRBD1 matching 9 bases. With 6 bases clipped from V and 3 bases from J, the junction kept 9 bases outside the gene matches. The germline V gene encodes CDR1 MDHEN and CDR2 SYDVKM. This CDR3 region has 15 residues.